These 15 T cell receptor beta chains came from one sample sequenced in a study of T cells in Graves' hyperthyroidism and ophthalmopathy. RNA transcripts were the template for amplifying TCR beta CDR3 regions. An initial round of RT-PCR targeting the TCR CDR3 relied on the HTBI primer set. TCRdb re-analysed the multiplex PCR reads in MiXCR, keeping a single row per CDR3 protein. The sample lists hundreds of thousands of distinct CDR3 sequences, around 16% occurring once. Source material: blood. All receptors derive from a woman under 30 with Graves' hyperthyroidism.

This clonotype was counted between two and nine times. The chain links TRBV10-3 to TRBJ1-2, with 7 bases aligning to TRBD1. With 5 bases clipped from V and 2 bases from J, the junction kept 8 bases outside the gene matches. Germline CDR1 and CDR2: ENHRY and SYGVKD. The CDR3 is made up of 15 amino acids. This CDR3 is CAISFAGQSNYGYTF. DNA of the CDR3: TGTGCCATCAGTTTTGCGGGACAGTCAAACTATGGCTACACCTTC.

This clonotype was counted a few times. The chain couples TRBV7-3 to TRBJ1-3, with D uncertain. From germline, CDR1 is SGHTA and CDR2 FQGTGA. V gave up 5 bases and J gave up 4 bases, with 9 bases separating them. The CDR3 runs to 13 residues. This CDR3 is CASSPQLGNTIYF. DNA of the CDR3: TGTGCCAGCAGCCCGCAACTGGGAAACACCATATATTTT.

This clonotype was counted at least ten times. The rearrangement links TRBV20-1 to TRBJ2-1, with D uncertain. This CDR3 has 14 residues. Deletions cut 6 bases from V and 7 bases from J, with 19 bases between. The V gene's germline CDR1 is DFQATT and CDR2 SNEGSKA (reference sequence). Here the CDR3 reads CSALPGAIVNEQFF. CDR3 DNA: TGCAGTGCCCTCCCCGGCGCGATCGTTAATGAGCAGTTCTTC.

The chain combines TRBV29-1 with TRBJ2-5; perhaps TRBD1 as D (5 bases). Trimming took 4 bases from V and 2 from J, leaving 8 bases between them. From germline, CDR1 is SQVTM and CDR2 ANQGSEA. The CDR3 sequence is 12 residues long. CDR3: CSVGQLQETQYF. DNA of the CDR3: TGCAGCGTTGGACAGCTTCAAGAGACCCAGTACTTC.

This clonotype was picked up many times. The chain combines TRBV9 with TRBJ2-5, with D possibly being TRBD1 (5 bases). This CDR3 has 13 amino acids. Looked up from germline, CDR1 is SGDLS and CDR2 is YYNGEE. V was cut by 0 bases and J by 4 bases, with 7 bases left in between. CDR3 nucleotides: TGTGCCAGCAGCGTAGTCCAGGGAGAGACCCAGTACTTC. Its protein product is CASSVVQGETQYF. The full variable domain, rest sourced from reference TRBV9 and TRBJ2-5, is DSGVTQTPKHLITATGQRVTLRCSPRSGDLSVYWYQQSLDQGLQFLIQYYNGEERAKGNILERFSAQQFPDLHSELNLSSLELGDSALYFCASSVVQGETQYFGPGTRLLVL.

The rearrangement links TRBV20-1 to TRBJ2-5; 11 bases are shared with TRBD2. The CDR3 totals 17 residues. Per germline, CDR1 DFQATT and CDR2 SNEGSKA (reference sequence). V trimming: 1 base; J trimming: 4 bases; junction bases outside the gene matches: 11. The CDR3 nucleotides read TGCAGTGCTAGAGTACCCTATCCTCTAGCGGGGGGAGAGACCCAGTACTTC. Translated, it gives CSARVPYPLAGGETQYF.

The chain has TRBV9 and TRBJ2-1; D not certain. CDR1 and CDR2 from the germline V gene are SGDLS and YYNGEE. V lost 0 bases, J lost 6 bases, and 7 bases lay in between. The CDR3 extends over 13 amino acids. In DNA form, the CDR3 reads TGTGCCAGCAGCGTAGTTCCGGGCAATGAGCAGTTCTTC. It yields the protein CASSVVPGNEQFF.

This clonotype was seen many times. The CDR3 bases are TGTGCCAGCAGCCTCTCCTCTAGGGGGAATCAGCCCCAGCATTTT. Protein product: CASSLSSRGNQPQHF. The rearrangement joins TRBV11-2 to TRBJ1-5, with D maybe TRBD1 (6 bases). Germline V lookup: CDR1 SGHAT, CDR2 FQNNGV. The CDR3 extends over 15 amino acids. V was clipped by 5 bases and J by 4 bases, with 15 bases between them.

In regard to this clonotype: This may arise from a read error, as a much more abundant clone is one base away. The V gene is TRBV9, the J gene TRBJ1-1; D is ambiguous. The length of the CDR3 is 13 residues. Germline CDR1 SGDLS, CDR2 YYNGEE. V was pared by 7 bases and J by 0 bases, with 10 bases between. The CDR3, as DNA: TGTGCCAGCGAGGCGGTGATGAACACTGAAGCTTTCTTT. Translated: CASEAVMNTEAFF.

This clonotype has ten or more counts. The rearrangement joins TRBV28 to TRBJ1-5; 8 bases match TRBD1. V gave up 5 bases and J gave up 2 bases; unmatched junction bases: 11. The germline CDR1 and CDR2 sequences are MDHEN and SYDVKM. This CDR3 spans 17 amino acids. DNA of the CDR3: TGTGCCAGCAGTAACCATGACAGGGGCCTTCGCAATCAGCCCCAGCATTTT. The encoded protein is CASSNHDRGLRNQPQHF. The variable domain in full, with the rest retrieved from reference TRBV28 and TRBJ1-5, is DVKVTQSSRYLVKRTGEKVFLECVQDMDHENMFWYRQDPGLGLRLIYFSYDVKMKEKGDIPEGYSVSREKKERFSLILESASTNQTSMYLCASSNHDRGLRNQPQHFGDGTRLSIL.

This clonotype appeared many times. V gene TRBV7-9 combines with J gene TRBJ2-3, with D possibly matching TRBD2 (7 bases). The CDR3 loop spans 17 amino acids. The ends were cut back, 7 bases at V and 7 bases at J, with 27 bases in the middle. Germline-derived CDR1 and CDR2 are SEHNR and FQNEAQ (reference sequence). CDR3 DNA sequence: TGTGCCAGCACCCCGTACGGGGGGCGCGAGCCTGGGAATACGCAGTATTTT. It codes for CASTPYGGREPGNTQYF.

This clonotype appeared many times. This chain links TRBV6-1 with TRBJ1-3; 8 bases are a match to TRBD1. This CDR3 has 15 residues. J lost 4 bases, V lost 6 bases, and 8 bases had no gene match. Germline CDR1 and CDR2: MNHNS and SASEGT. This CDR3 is CASSAGQGNGNTIYF. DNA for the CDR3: TGTGCCAGCAGCGCCGGACAGGGAAACGGAAACACCATATATTTT.

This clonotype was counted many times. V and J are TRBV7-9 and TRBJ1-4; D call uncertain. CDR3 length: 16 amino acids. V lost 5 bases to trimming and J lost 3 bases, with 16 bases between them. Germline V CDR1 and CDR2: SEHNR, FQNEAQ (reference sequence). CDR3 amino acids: CASSAPVGFSNEKLFF. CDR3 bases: TGTGCCAGCAGCGCTCCAGTGGGGTTCTCTAATGAAAAACTGTTTTTT.

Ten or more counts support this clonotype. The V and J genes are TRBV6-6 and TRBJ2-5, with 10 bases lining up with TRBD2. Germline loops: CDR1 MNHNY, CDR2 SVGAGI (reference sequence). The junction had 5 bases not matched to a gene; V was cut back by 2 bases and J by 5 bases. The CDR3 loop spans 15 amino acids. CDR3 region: CASSYPSGGAETQYF. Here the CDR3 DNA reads TGTGCCAGCAGTTACCCGAGCGGGGGGGCCGAGACCCAGTACTTC.

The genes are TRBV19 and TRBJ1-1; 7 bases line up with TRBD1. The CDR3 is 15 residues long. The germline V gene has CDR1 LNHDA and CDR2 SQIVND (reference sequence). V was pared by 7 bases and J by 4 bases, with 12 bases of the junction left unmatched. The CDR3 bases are TGTGCCAGTACTCCCCTTGGGACAGTCTTCACTGAAGCTTTCTTT. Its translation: CASTPLGTVFTEAFF.